These 14 T cell receptor beta chains were all obtained from the same sample, sequenced in a study of lung T cells in sarcoidosis with Löfgren's syndrome. TCRdb fed the reads into MiXCR, producing one record per CDR3 protein. The table lists roughly 63,000 distinct CDR3 sequences, 21% of them singletons. The sequenced sample consisted of CD4+ T cells from PBMCs. These TCRs come from a human donor with sarcoidosis (Löfgren's syndrome or another form), or a control subject (not recorded which).

The J gene is TRBJ2-3, the V gene TRBV12-3 or TRBV12-4; D unresolved. This CDR3 comprises 16 residues. V was pared by 1 base and J by 7 bases, with 18 bases between. CDR3 nucleotide sequence: TGTGCCAGCAGTTTAGGTTCCGGAGTATACCTGAATACGCAGTATTTT. Amino acid sequence: CASSLGSGVYLNTQYF.

This clonotype was recorded at least ten times. The rearrangement uses TRBV4-1 and TRBJ1-5; D gene ambiguous. This CDR3 contains 16 residues. Germline assignment: CDR1 MGHRA and CDR2 YSYEKL. Between the trimmed V and J ends, which lost 1 base and 0 bases, there was a span of 10 bases. This CDR3 is CASSQGYGFSNQPQHF. The CDR3, as DNA: TGCGCCAGCAGCCAAGGCTACGGATTTAGCAATCAGCCCCAGCATTTT.

The chain recombines TRBV19 with TRBJ1-1, with TRBD1 matching over 8 bases. Germline trimming cut 6 bases from V and 4 bases from J; bases unmatched to any gene: 10. The CDR3 covers 15 residues. In germline, CDR1 is LNHDA, CDR2 SQIVND (reference sequence). The DNA of the CDR3 is TGTGCCAGTAGCCCCGTGGACAGGGCGGGCACTGAAGCTTTCTTT. This codes for CASSPVDRAGTEAFF.

This clonotype was observed at least ten times. The chain has TRBV7-2 and TRBJ2-7; D gene unclear. This CDR3 is built from 12 residues. V lost 5 bases and J lost 7, with 12 bases in between. Germline V gene lookup returns CDR1 SGHTA and CDR2 FQGNSA. The CDR3 region is CASSPFDKEQYF. The CDR3 bases are TGTGCCAGCAGCCCCTTTGATAAAGAGCAGTACTTC. The complete variable domain, with remaining parts taken from reference TRBV7-2 and TRBJ2-7, reads GAGVSQSPSNKVTEKGKDVELRCDPISGHTALYWYRQSLGQGLEFLIYFQGNSAPDKSGLPSDRFSAERTGGSVSTLTIQRTQQEDSAVYLCASSPFDKEQYFGPGTRLTVT.

As to this clonotype: A read error may account for a junction end that differs from germline. This chain uses TRBV19 with TRBJ2-1, with 14 bases identical to TRBD2. CDR3 length: 17 amino acids. The germline gives CDR1 LNHDA, CDR2 SQIVND (reference sequence). CDR3 protein: CASSGTSGRGSYNDQFF. The CDR3 DNA reads as TGTGCCAGTAGTGGGACTAGCGGGAGAGGGTCCTACAATGATCAGTTCTTC.

Remarks on this clonotype: It may be a read error: a sequence one base away is much more abundant. The chain employs TRBV6-1 and TRBJ2-3, with a possible D match to TRBD1 (5 bases). Germline CDR1 reads MNHNS; CDR2 reads SASEGT. There are 15 residues in the CDR3. Trimming took off 6 bases at V and 2 bases at J, with 15 bases between the two ends. CDR3 nucleotides: TGTGCCAGCAGGGAAAAAGCAGGGTTCACAGATACGCAGTATTTT. Translated: CASREKAGFTDTQYF.

Details on this clonotype: The junction departs from the called germline gene at one end, perhaps through a read error. This chain connects TRBV12-3 or TRBV12-4 to TRBJ2-7; 11 nucleotides agree with TRBD2. The CDR3 loop spans 13 amino acids. In DNA, the CDR3 is TGTGCCAGCAGATTAGCGGGAGGGTACGAGCAGTACTTC. Encoded protein: CASRLAGGYEQYF.

As for this clonotype: At one of its ends the junction is not consistent with the germline gene, which may arise from a read error. The chain carries TRBV4-2 and TRBJ1-4, with D hard to call. Germline V gene sequence: CDR1 LGHNA, CDR2 YNFKEQ. The CDR3 length is 14 residues. Here the CDR3 reads CASSQAGYNEKLLF. The DNA of the CDR3 is TGTGCCAGCAGCCAAGCCGGTTATAATGAAAAACTGCTTTTT.

This clonotype has only a few counts. In DNA form, the CDR3 reads TGTGCCAGCAGCCTCGAGGGGGGGGCTAAGACTGAAGCTTTCTTT. Its protein product is CASSLEGGAKTEAFF. The chain combines TRBV7-9 with TRBJ1-1; possible D gene TRBD1, 6 bases. This CDR3 has 15 residues. In germline, CDR1 is SEHNR, CDR2 FQNEAQ (reference sequence). V was pared by 5 bases and J by 5 bases, with 18 bases between.

This clonotype was picked up many times. The chain is built from TRBV28 and TRBJ2-1; maybe TRBD2 (6 bases). Germline CDR1 and CDR2: MDHEN and SYDVKM. V was trimmed by 2 bases and J by 0 bases, leaving 11 bases between them. The CDR3 loop spans 16 amino acids. The CDR3 reads CASSLGDSSSYNEQFF. In DNA, the CDR3 is TGTGCCAGCAGTTTAGGGGACTCAAGCTCCTACAATGAGCAGTTCTTC. Complete variable domain (other parts from reference TRBV28 and TRBJ2-1): DVKVTQSSRYLVKRTGEKVFLECVQDMDHENMFWYRQDPGLGLRLIYFSYDVKMKEKGDIPEGYSVSREKKERFSLILESASTNQTSMYLCASSLGDSSSYNEQFFGPGTRLTVL.

This clonotype has just a few counts. This sequence joins TRBV12-3 or TRBV12-4 and TRBJ2-2; a weak D match, TRBD1 (7 bases). The CDR3 loop spans 14 amino acids. Trimming took 4 bases from V and 8 from J, leaving 14 bases between them. CDR3 region: CASSWTGGIGELFF. In DNA, the CDR3 is TGTGCCAGCAGTTGGACAGGCGGGATTGGGGAGCTGTTTTTT.

This clonotype was observed many times. The chain has TRBV28 and TRBJ1-5, with a possible D match to TRBD1 (5 bases). Germline-derived CDR1 and CDR2 are MDHEN and SYDVKM. This CDR3 is built from 15 residues. Between the trimmed V and J ends, which lost 6 bases and 2 bases, there was a span of 14 bases. The CDR3 sequence: CASSIGGTGNQPQHF. The CDR3 DNA sequence: TGTGCCAGCAGCATCGGGGGGACGGGCAATCAGCCCCAGCATTTT.

This clonotype appeared many times. This CDR3 is CASTSGTGVNTGELFF. CDR3 coding DNA: TGTGCCAGCACCTCGGGGACAGGGGTCAACACCGGGGAGCTGTTTTTT. This rearrangement joins TRBV6-1 to TRBJ2-2; 10 bases line up with TRBD1. Trimming took 7 bases from V and 2 from J; bases not matched to a gene: 7. CDR3 length equals 16 residues. Germline loops: CDR1 MNHNS, CDR2 SASEGT.

Many counts were recorded for this clonotype. The genes are TRBV27 and TRBJ2-2; a weak D match, TRBD1 (6 bases). V was pared by 6 bases and J by 4 bases, with 18 bases between. The CDR3 loop spans 16 amino acids. CDR1 and CDR2 from the germline V gene are MNHEY and SMNVEV (reference sequence). The DNA for the CDR3 is TGTGCCAGCAGAGTAGTTCCCGGGACAACCACCGGGGAGCTGTTTTTT. Translation gives CASRVVPGTTTGELFF.